One and the same sample provided the 12 T cell receptor beta chains below, sequenced in a study of T-cell reconstitution after alpha-beta-depleted transplantation in children. During its preparation, the TCRbeta library received unique molecular identifiers. TCRdb fed the PCR reads into MiXCR, producing one record per CDR3 protein. The table records about 72,000 distinct CDR3 sequences, approximately 7.4% of them present only once. The sample consisted of PBMCs from the stem cell graft donor, taken from the stem cell graft. These receptors all come from a human donor who donated a stem cell graft to a child with acute lymphoblastic leukemia.

A few counts support this clonotype. The V call is TRBV28, the J call TRBJ2-7; D might be TRBD2 (5 bases). This CDR3 contains 15 residues. Germline values: CDR1 MDHEN, CDR2 SYDVKM. V lost 3 bases and J lost 3, with 15 bases in between. The CDR3 sequence: CASSFLAKVNYEQYF. Here the CDR3 DNA reads TGTGCCAGCAGTTTCCTAGCCAAAGTTAACTACGAGCAGTACTTC. Using reference TRBV28 and TRBJ2-7 for the parts outside the CDR3, the full variable domain is DVKVTQSSRYLVKRTGEKVFLECVQDMDHENMFWYRQDPGLGLRLIYFSYDVKMKEKGDIPEGYSVSREKKERFSLILESASTNQTSMYLCASSFLAKVNYEQYFGPGTRLTVT.

J is TRBJ2-1 and V is TRBV5-1; no clear D. This CDR3 is 12 amino acids long. Trimming cost V 3 bases and J 7 bases, with 8 bases left between them. Per germline, CDR1 SGHRS and CDR2 YFSETQ. The CDR3 protein is CASSSVGNEQFF. Here the CDR3 DNA reads TGCGCCAGCAGCTCCGTAGGAAATGAGCAGTTCTTC.

V gene TRBV20-1 combines with J gene TRBJ1-3, with TRBD1 matching over 7 bases. J gave up 2 bases and V 1 base, and 5 bases lay outside the gene matches. The CDR3 has 15 residues. Germline values: CDR1 DFQATT, CDR2 SNEGSKA (reference sequence). The CDR3 here is CSARVGTAPGNTIYF. CDR3 nucleotide sequence: TGCAGTGCTAGAGTGGGGACAGCTCCTGGAAACACCATATATTTT.

This clonotype was observed at least ten times. V is TRBV27 and J is TRBJ1-4, with 7 bases that match TRBD1. Trimming at V came to 3 bases and at J to 7 bases, leaving 14 bases not matched to a gene. The V gene's germline CDR1 is MNHEY and CDR2 SMNVEV (reference sequence). This CDR3 is built from 17 residues. This CDR3 reads CASSFSTGRRGSEKLFF. DNA for the CDR3: TGTGCCAGCAGTTTTTCGACAGGGCGAAGGGGGAGTGAAAAACTGTTTTTT.

In this sample, this clonotype turned up many times. V usage is TRBV13 and J usage is TRBJ2-1; D is ambiguous. This CDR3 is 15 amino acids long. Trimming pared 5 bases from V and 4 bases from J, leaving 15 bases between. Germline values: CDR1 PRHDT, CDR2 FYEKMQ (reference sequence). The CDR3 nucleotides are TGTGCCAGCAGCCCGGACGGGCTCCCTTACAATGAGCAGTTCTTC. As protein: CASSPDGLPYNEQFF.

The chain couples TRBV5-8 to TRBJ2-5; 14 nucleotides match TRBD2. Germline CDR1 is SGHTS and CDR2 is YDEGEE. This CDR3 contains 17 residues. V shed 6 bases, J shed 5 bases, and the junction held 12 bases outside the gene matches. The CDR3 spells CASTLGLAGVGVETQYF. The DNA of the CDR3 is TGTGCCAGCACGTTGGGACTAGCGGGAGTAGGGGTGGAGACCCAGTACTTC.

There are many counts of this clonotype. The chain employs TRBV10-3 and TRBJ2-1; 8 positions agree with TRBD2. The V segment lost 1 base and the J segment 6 bases; nucleotides outside the gene matches: 2. Germline V gene lookup returns CDR1 ENHRY and CDR2 SYGVKD. The CDR3 is 14 residues long. Written as DNA, the CDR3 is TGTGCCATCAGTGAGTACGGGACTAGCAATGAGCAGTTCTTC. Its translation is CAISEYGTSNEQFF.

The rearrangement joins TRBV19 to TRBJ2-2; D gene ambiguous. This CDR3 spans 14 amino acids. Trimming stripped 3 bases from V and 7 bases from J, with 12 bases between. The V gene's germline CDR1 is LNHDA and CDR2 SQIVND (reference sequence). The DNA for the CDR3 is TGTGCCAGTAGTATGATGTCCGGTGGCGGGGAGCTGTTTTTT. Translated: CASSMMSGGGELFF.

As concerns this clonotype: One end of the junction varies from germline; a read error may be responsible. This sequence joins TRBV7-9 and TRBJ2-1; D is unclear. This CDR3 contains 15 residues. Germline V gene sequence: CDR1 SEHNR, CDR2 FQNEAQ (reference sequence). In DNA form, the CDR3 reads TGTGCCAGCAGCTTAGCCCTAGGCTCCTACAATGAGAAGTTCTTC. Its translation is CASSLALGSYNEKFF.

There are many counts of this clonotype. One junction end does not reproduce the germline sequence, and a read error may be involved. V is TRBV12-3 or TRBV12-4 and J is TRBJ2-3, with TRBD1 as a possible D gene (6 bases). The CDR3 is 11 residues long. CDR3 loop: CASSLTTGRHF. The CDR3 DNA reads TGTGCCAGCAGTTTAACAACAGGGCGGCATTTT.

By its share, this clonotype is medium-sized (0.01 to 0.1%). The chain combines TRBV15 with TRBJ1-1; D ambiguous. Trimming left V 0 bases short and J 1 base short, with 6 bases between. Germline values: CDR1 LNHNV, CDR2 YYDKDF (reference sequence). CDR3 size: 14 residues. The CDR3 loop reads CATSRDNENTEAFF. CDR3 coding DNA: TGTGCCACCAGCAGAGACAATGAGAACACTGAAGCTTTCTTT. The variable domain in full, completed from reference TRBV15 and TRBJ1-1, reads DAMVIQNPRYQVTQFGKPVTLSCSQTLNHNVMYWYQQKSSQAPKLLFHYYDKDFNNEADTPDNFQSRRPNTSFCFLDIRSPGLGDTAMYLCATSRDNENTEAFFGQGTRLTVV.

This clonotype was seen only a few times. The chain combines TRBV19 with TRBJ2-4; no clear D gene. V was trimmed by 6 bases and J by 8 bases, leaving 14 bases between them. CDR1 and CDR2 (germline): LNHDA, SQIVND (reference sequence). The CDR3 has 13 amino acids. The DNA for the CDR3 is TGTGCCAGTAGGTGGGGTAATACGGACATTCAGTACTTC. This encodes CASRWGNTDIQYF.